This record concerns one T cell receptor beta chain sequence. The antigen remains unidentified. The data were obtained in a study of CD8+ T cells in alopecia areata. Study context: Among treated patients, oral tofacitinib was administered at 5 to 10 mg twice daily.

Study-wide findings and caveats: Under tofacitinib, fewer expanded CD8+ clones appeared among the top 100 scalp clones.

Documented treatment: oral pan-JAK inhibitor, 5-10 mg twice daily. RNA extraction and reverse transcription yielded cDNA as sequencing template. Profiled with immunoSEQ multiplex PCR; TCRdb holds only in-frame clones, not every one. Of 270,000 or so clones in the sample, roughly 60% were seen once. The CDR3 length is 10 residues. Germline values: CDR1 DFQATT, CDR2 SNEGSKA (reference sequence). V was clipped by 5 bases and J by 9 bases, with 9 bases between them. The source of this sequence is a human donor with alopecia areata. The material was CD4+ T cells sorted from blood, obtained at week 24, from a patient treated with tofacitinib. The genes are TRBV20-1 and TRBJ2-3; D is possibly TRBD2 (6 bases). The CDR3 here is CSALSGTQYF. The DNA for the CDR3 is TGCAGTGCTCTGAGCGGGACGCAGTATTTT.